These 15 T cell receptor beta chains originate from one sample sequenced in a study of cytomegalovirus exposure and HLA in healthy donors. Vbeta (60) and Jbeta (13) primers were used in the PCR. TCRdb keeps only in-frame clones here, not all; method: immunoSEQ multiplex PCR. In the table there are roughly 140,000 clones, 70% to 85% of which are singletons. The sample consisted of PBMCs. The origin of the receptors is a male donor in good health and CMV-seronegative.

This clone was seen only a few times. The chain has TRBV5-1 and TRBJ2-7, with 13 bases fitting TRBD2. The germline V gene has CDR1 SGHRS and CDR2 YFSETQ. V shed 4 bases and J 3 bases; nucleotides not matched to a gene: 4. The CDR3 extends over 15 amino acids. Here the CDR3 DNA reads TGCGCCAGCAGCCCTGGACTAGCGGGAGTCTACGAGCAGTACTTC. Its protein is CASSPGLAGVYEQYF.

This sequence joins TRBV19 and TRBJ2-7; 7 bases align to TRBD1. Germline values: CDR1 LNHDA, CDR2 SQIVND (reference sequence). Germline trimming cut 5 bases from V and 6 bases from J; bases unmatched to any gene: 13. The CDR3 sequence is 15 residues long. CDR3 protein: CASSGTGDPSGEQYF. The CDR3 DNA reads as TGTGCCAGTAGTGGAACAGGGGATCCTTCTGGCGAGCAGTACTTC.

This sequence joins TRBV5-6 and TRBJ1-6; 7 nucleotides agree with TRBD1. V shed 5 bases and J 7 bases; nucleotides not matched to a gene: 9. The germline gives CDR1 SGHDT, CDR2 YYEEEE. CDR3 size: 15 residues. The CDR3 DNA is TGTGCCAGCAGATATCGAGGGGGCTGGAATTCACCCCTCCACTTT. Protein sequence: CASRYRGGWNSPLHF.

The J gene is TRBJ2-7, the V gene TRBV30, with 16 bases aligning to TRBD2. The V and J ends lost 0 bases and 1 base, in that order; junction bases with no gene match: 6. The CDR3 covers 18 residues. The germline V gene encodes CDR1 GTSNPN and CDR2 SVGIG (reference sequence). The CDR3 DNA is TGTGCCTGGAGTGTAGGGACTAGCGGGAGGGATCTATCCTACGAGCAGTACTTC. Translated: CAWSVGTSGRDLSYEQYF. Combining the CDR3 with reference TRBV30 and TRBJ2-7 gives the whole variable domain SQTIHQWPATLVQPVGSPLSLECTVEGTSNPNLYWYRQAAGRGLQLLFYSVGIGQISSEVPQNLSASRPQDRQFILSSKKLLLSDSGFYLCAWSVGTSGRDLSYEQYFGPGTRLTVT.

The V call is TRBV12-2, the J call TRBJ2-1; no DNA check was done on the table's D call, TRBD2. TRBV12-2 is shown as a pseudogene. This CDR3 comprises 15 residues. The CDR3 region is CASRFRRAPYNEQFF. CDR3 in DNA: TGTGCAAGTCGCTTCCGGAGGGCACCCTACAATGAGCAGTTCTTC.

This clone was counted a single time. This chain links TRBV7-3 with TRBJ2-1; TRBD1 is a possible D gene (5 bases). The CDR3 is made up of 16 amino acids. Germline V gene lookup returns CDR1 SGHTA and CDR2 FQGTGA. Trimming took off 2 bases at V and 2 bases at J, with 13 bases between the two ends. CDR3 protein: CASSLSVGRTYNEQFF. The CDR3 DNA reads TGTGCCAGCAGCTTATCGGTGGGGCGAACCTACAATGAGCAGTTCTTC.

This clone was detected a few times. V and J are TRBV12-5 and TRBJ1-1; a possible D gene is TRBD1 (6 bases). The CDR3 has 15 amino acids. Germline CDR1 LGHNT, CDR2 FRNRAP. The V gene lost 0 bases and the J gene lost 1 base, with 9 bases spanning the gap. The CDR3 is CASGLVQQGNTEAFF. In DNA form, the CDR3 reads TGTGCTAGTGGTTTGGTACAACAGGGGAACACTGAAGCTTTCTTT.

The chain joins TRBV5-4 to TRBJ1-3; D might be TRBD1 (5 bases). The CDR3 has 17 amino acids. Germline CDR1 SGHNT, CDR2 YYREEE (reference sequence). With 2 bases removed from V and 0 bases from J, the gap between germline ends came to 15 bases. The chain's CDR3 is CASSFGGDRISGNTIYF. CDR3 DNA sequence: TGTGCCAGCAGCTTCGGGGGTGACCGAATCTCTGGAAACACCATATATTTT.

The chain links TRBV9 to TRBJ2-1, with D maybe TRBD2 (5 bases). The CDR3 is 15 amino acids. V shed 0 bases and J shed 4 bases, with 11 bases lying between them. Germline CDR1 and CDR2: SGDLS and YYNGEE. CDR3 coding DNA: TGTGCCAGCAGCGTAGCGTCGGGGAAGTACAATGAGCAGTTCTTC. This sequence encodes CASSVASGKYNEQFF.

The J gene is TRBJ2-5, the V gene TRBV4-1; 12 positions agree with TRBD2. From germline, CDR1 is MGHRA and CDR2 YSYEKL. V dropped 4 bases and J dropped 5; count of bases not matched to a gene: 8. This CDR3 contains 16 residues. The CDR3 loop reads CASSRKLAGGEETQYF. CDR3 bases: TGCGCCAGCAGCCGAAAGCTAGCGGGGGGGGAGGAGACCCAGTACTTC.

The DNA of the CDR3 is TGTGCCAGCAGTTACAGGGGTACCGGGGAGCTGTTTTTT. It is translated as CASSYRGTGELFF. The chain joins TRBV27 to TRBJ2-2, with 7 bases aligning to TRBD1. This CDR3 region has 13 residues. V lost 4 bases, J lost 5 bases, and 1 base stayed unmatched. Germline CDR1 MNHEY, CDR2 SMNVEV (reference sequence).

V gene TRBV7-2 combines with J gene TRBJ1-1; D gene ambiguous. The CDR3 covers 15 residues. Germline-derived CDR1 and CDR2 are SGHTA and FQGNSA. Trimming pared 2 bases from V and 4 bases from J, leaving 14 bases between. CDR3 DNA sequence: TGTGCCAGCAGCTTACTCGATCTAGGAACCACTGAAGCTTTCTTT. This codes for CASSLLDLGTTEAFF.

This clone was seen just once. This chain joins TRBV19 and TRBJ1-4, with a tentative D call TRBD1 (5 bases). V dropped 3 bases and J dropped 8 bases, with 13 bases sitting between them. Germline loops: CDR1 LNHDA, CDR2 SQIVND (reference sequence). The CDR3 sequence is 14 residues long. DNA for the CDR3: TGTGCCAGTAGTATGAGTCAGGGCAGAGAAAAACTGTTTTTT. Translated, it gives CASSMSQGREKLFF.

In regard to this clone: An end of the junction does not agree with germline; a read error may underlie this. V gene TRBV27 combines with J gene TRBJ2-2; 7 bases are a match to TRBD2. Germline CDR1 reads MNHEY; CDR2 reads SMNVEV (reference sequence). CDR3 length: 16 amino acids. CDR3 sequence: CASSRGLGGNIGELFF. In nucleotides, the CDR3 is TGTGCCAGCAGTCGAGGGTTGGGGGGGAACATCGGGGAGCTGTTTTTT.

The V call is TRBV5-1, the J call TRBJ2-2, with D hard to call. CDR3 length: 14 residues. The V and J ends lost 5 bases and 1 base respectively, with 9 bases between them. CDR1 is SGHRS and CDR2 is YFSETQ in the germline V gene. The CDR3 loop reads CASSRTVNTGELFF. CDR3 sequence (DNA): TGCGCCAGCAGTCGTACAGTGAACACCGGGGAGCTGTTTTTT. The full variable domain, in which reference TRBV5-1 and TRBJ2-2 provide the parts outside the CDR3, is KAGVTQTPRYLIKTRGQQVTLSCSPISGHRSVSWYQQTPGQGLQFLFEYFSETQRNKGNFPGRFSGRQFSNSRSEMNVSTLELGDSALYLCASSRTVNTGELFFGEGSRLTVL.